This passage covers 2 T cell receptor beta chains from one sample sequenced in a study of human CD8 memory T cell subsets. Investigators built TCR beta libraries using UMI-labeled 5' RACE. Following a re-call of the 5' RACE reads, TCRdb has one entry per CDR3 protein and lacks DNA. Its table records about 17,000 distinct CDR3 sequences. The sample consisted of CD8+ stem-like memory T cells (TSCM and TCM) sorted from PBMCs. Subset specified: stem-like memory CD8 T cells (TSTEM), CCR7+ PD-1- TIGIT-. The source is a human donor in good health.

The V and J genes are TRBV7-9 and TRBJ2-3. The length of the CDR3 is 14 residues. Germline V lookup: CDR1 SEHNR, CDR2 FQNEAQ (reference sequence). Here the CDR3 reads CASSSGLGTDTQYF. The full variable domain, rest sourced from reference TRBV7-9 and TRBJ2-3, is DTGVSQNPRHKITKRGQNVTFRCDPISEHNRLYWYRQTLGQGPEFLTYFQNEAQLEKSRLLSDRFSAERPKGSFSTLEIQRTEQGDSAMYLCASSSGLGTDTQYFGPGTRLTVL.

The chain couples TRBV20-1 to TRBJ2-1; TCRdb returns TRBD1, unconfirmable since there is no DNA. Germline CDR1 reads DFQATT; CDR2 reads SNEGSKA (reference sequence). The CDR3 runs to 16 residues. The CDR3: CSAREGTPSGDNEQFF.